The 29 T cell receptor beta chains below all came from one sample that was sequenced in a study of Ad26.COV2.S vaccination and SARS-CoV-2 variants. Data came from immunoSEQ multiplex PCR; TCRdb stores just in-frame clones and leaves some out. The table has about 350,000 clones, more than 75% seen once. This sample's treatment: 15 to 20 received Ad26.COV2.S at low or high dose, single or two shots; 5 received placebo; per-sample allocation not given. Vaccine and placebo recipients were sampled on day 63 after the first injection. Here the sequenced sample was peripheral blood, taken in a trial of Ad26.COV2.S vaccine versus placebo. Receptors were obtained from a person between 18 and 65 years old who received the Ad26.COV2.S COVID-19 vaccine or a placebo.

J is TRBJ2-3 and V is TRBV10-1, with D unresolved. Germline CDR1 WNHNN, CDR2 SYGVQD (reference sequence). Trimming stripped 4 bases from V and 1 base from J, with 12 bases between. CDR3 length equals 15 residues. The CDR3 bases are TGCGCCAGCAGTGCTGAACCACGGGGCACAGATACGCAGTATTTT. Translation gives CASSAEPRGTDTQYF.

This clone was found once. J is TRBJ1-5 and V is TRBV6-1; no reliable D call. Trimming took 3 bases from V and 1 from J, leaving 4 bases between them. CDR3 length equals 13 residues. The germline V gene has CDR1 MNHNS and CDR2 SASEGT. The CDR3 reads CASSDRSNQPQHF. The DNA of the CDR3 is TGTGCCAGCAGTGACAGGAGCAATCAGCCCCAGCATTTT.

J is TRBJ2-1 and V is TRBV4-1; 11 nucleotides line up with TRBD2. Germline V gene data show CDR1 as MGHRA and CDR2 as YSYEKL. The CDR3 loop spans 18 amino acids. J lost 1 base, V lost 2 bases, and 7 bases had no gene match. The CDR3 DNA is TGCGCCAGCAGCCAAAGGAGTAGCGGGGGGGCTTCCTACAATGAGCAGTTCTTC. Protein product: CASSQRSSGGASYNEQFF.

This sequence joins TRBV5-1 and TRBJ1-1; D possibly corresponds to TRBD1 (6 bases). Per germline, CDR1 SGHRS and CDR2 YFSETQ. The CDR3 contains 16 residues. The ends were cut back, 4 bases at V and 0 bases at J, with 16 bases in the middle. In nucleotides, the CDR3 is TGCGCCAGCAGCCAAGCTAACAGGGAAGTGAACACTGAAGCTTTCTTT. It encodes CASSQANREVNTEAFF.

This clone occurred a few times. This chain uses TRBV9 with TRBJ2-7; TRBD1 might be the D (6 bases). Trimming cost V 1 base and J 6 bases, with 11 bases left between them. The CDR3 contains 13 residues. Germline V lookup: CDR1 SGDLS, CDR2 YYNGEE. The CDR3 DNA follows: TGTGCCAGCAGCGTAACTCGAGGGGGCGAGCAGTACTTC. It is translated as CASSVTRGGEQYF.

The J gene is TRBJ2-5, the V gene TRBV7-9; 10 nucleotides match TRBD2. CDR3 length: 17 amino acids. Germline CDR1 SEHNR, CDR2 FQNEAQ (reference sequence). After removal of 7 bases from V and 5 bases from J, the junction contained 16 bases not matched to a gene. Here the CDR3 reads CASTVNLRSGGDETQYF. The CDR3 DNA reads TGTGCCAGCACCGTTAACTTGAGAAGCGGGGGGGACGAGACCCAGTACTTC.

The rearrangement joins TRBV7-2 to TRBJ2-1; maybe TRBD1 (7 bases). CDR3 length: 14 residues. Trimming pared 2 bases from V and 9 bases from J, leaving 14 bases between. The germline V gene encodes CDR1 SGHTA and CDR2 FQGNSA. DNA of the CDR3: TGTGCCAGCAGCTTACCCCCGCAGGGGGGTGAGCAGTTCTTC. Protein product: CASSLPPQGGEQFF.

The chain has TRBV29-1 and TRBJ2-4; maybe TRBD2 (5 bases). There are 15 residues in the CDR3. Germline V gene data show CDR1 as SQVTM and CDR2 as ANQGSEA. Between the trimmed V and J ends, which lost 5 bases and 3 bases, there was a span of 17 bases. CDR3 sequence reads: CSVLIPIGGKNIQYF. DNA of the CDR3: TGCAGCGTTCTCATTCCCATTGGAGGCAAAAACATTCAGTACTTC.

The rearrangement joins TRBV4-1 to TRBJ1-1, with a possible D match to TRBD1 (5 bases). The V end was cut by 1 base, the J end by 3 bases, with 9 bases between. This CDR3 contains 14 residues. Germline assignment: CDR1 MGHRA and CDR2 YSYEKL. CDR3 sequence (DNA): TGCGCCAGCAGCCAAGTAGGGGTTGACACTGAAGCTTTCTTT. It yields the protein CASSQVGVDTEAFF.

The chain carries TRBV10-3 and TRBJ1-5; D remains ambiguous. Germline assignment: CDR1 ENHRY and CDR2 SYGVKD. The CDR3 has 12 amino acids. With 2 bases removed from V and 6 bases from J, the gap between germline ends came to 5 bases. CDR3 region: CAISEMSQPQHF. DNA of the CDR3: TGTGCCATCAGTGAGATGTCTCAGCCCCAGCATTTT.

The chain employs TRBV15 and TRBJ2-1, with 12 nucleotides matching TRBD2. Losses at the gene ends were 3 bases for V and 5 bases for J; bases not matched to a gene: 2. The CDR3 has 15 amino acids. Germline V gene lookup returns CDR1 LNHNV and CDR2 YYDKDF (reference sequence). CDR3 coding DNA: TGTGCCACCAGCAGCGGACTAGCGGGAAACAATGAGCAGTTCTTC. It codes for CATSSGLAGNNEQFF.

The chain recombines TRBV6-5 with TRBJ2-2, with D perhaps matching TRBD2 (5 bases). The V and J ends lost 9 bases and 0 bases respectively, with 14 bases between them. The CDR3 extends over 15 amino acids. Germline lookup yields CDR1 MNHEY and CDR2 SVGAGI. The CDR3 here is CASRFWRANTGELFF. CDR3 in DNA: TGTGCCAGTCGGTTTTGGCGGGCGAACACCGGGGAGCTGTTTTTT.

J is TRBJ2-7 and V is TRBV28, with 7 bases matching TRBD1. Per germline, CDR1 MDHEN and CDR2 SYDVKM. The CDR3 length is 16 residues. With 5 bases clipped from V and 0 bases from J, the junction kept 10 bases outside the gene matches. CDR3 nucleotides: TGTGCCAGCAGTCTGGTTCTTAGGACAGGCTCCTACGAGCAGTACTTC. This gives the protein CASSLVLRTGSYEQYF.

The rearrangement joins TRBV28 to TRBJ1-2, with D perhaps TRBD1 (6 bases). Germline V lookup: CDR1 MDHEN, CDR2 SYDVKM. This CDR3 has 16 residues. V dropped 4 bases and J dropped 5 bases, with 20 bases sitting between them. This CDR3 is CASSSPQGGRSYGYTF. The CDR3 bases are TGTGCCAGCAGTTCCCCACAGGGAGGGAGGTCATATGGCTACACCTTC.

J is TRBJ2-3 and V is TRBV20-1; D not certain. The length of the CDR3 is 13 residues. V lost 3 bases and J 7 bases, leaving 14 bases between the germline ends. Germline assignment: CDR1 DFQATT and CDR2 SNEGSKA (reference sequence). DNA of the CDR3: TGCAGTGCTAGTCCAGGTTCACGCTATACGCAGTATTTT. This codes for CSASPGSRYTQYF.

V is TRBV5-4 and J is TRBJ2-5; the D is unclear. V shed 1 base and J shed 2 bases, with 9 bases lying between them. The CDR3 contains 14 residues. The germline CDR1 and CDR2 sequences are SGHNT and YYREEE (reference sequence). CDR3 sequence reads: CASSLSGSQETQYF. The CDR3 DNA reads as TGTGCCAGCAGCTTGTCGGGCAGTCAAGAGACCCAGTACTTC.

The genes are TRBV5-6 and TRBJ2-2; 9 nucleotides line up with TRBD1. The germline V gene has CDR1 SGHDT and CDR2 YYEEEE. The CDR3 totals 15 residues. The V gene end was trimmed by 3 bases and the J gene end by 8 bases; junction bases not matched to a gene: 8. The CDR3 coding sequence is TGTGCCAGCAGCTGGGGGACAGGGAATCGAGGGGAGCTGTTTTTT. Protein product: CASSWGTGNRGELFF.

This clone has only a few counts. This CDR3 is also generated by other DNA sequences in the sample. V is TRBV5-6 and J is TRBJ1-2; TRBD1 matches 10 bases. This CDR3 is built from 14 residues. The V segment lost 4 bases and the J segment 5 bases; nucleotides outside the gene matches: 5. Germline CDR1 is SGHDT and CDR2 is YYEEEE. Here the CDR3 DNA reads TGTGCCAGCAGCCCGGACAGGGGGACGTATGGCTACACCTTC. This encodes CASSPDRGTYGYTF.

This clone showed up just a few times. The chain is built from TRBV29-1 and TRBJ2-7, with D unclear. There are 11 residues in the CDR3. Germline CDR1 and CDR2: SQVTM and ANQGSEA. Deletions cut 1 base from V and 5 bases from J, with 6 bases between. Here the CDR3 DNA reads TGCAGCGTTGAAGTTAGCCACGAGCAGTACTTC. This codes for CSVEVSHEQYF.

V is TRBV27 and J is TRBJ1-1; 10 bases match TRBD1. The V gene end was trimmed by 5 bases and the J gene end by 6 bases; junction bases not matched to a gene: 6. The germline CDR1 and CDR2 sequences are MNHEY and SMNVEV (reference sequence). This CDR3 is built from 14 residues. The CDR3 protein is CASSTRGQGAEAFF. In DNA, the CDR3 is TGTGCCAGCAGTACCCGTGGACAGGGGGCTGAAGCTTTCTTT.

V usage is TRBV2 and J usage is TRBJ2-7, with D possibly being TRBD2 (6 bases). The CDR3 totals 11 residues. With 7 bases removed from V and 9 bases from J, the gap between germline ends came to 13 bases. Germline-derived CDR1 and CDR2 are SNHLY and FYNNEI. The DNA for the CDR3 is TGTGCCAGCACCGGAGGGCGGTCGCAGTACTTC. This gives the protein CASTGGRSQYF.

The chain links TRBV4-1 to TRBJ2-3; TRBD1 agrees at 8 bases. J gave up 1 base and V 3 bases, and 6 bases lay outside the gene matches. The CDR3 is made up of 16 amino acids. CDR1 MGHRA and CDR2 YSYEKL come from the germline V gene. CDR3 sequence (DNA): TGCGCCAGCAGCCACCTGGACAGGGTCGGCACAGATACGCAGTATTTT. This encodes CASSHLDRVGTDTQYF.

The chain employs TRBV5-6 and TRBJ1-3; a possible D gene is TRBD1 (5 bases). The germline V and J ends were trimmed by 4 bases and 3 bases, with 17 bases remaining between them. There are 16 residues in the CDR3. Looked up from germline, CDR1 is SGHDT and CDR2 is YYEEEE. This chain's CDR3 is CASSPFDRGYGNTIYF. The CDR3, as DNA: TGTGCCAGCAGCCCCTTTGACCGGGGCTATGGAAACACCATATATTTT.

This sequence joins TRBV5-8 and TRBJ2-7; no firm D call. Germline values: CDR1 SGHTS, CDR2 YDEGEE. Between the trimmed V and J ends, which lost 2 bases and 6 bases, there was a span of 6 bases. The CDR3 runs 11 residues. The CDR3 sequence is CASSFGLEQYF. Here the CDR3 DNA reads TGTGCCAGCAGCTTCGGTCTCGAGCAGTACTTC.

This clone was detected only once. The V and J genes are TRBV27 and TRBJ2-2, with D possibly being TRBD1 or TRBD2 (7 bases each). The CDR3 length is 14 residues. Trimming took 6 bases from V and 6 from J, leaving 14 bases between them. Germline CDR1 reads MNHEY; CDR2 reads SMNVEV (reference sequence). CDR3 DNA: TGTGCCAGCAGCCCAGGGGGGGGTTCCGGGGAGCTGTTTTTT. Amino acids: CASSPGGGSGELFF.

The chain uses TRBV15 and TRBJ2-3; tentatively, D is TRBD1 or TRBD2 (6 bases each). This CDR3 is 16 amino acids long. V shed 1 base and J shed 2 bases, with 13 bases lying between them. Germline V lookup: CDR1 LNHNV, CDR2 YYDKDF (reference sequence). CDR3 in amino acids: CATSRGGGGLTDTQYF. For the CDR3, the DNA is TGTGCCACCAGCAGAGGTGGAGGGGGTCTCACAGATACGCAGTATTTT.

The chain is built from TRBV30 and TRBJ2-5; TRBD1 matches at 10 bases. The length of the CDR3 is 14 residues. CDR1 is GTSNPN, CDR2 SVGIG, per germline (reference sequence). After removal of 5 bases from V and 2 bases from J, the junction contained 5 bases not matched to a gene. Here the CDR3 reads CAWDRDRGQETQYF. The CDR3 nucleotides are TGTGCCTGGGACCGGGACAGGGGACAAGAGACCCAGTACTTC.

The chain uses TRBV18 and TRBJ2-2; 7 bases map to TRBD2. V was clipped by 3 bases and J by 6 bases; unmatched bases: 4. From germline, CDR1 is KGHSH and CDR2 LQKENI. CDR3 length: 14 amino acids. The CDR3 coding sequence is TGTGCCAGCTCACCGGTTGCGGGAGCCGGGGAGCTGTTTTTT. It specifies CASSPVAGAGELFF.

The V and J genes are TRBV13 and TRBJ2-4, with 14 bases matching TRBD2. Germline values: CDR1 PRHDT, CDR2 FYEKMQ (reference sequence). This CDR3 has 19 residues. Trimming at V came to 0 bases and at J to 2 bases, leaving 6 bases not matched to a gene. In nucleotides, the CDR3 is TGTGCCAGCAGCTTAGGCAGGGGGACTAGCGGGAGAACCAAAAACATTCAGTACTTC. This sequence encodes CASSLGRGTSGRTKNIQYF. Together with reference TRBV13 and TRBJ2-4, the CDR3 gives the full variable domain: AAGVIQSPRHLIKEKRETATLKCYPIPRHDTVYWYQQGPGQDPQFLISFYEKMQSDKGSIPDRFSAQQFSDYHSELNMSSLELGDSALYFCASSLGRGTSGRTKNIQYFGAGTRLSVL.